This T cell receptor (beta chain) emerged from a study of blood T cell repertoires in COVID-19. In the study overall: Both acute and convalescent COVID-19 samples were obtained from the United States, Italy and Spain. T cells, B-cell-depleted T cells, or PBMCs supplied cDNA or gDNA.

In the original processing: Using reference gene primer amplification, nucleated cell counts were estimated. Repertoires were generated with immunoSEQ multiplex PCR, while TCRdb's copy carries only in-frame clones and drops some. The V and J calls and clone size are taken from that table; D and trimming were inferred from the DNA. The sample lists some 140,000 clones, more than 85% occurring once. V dropped 0 bases and J dropped 0; count of bases not matched to a gene: 6. Germline V lookup: CDR1 SGHTS, CDR2 YDEGEE. CDR3 length equals 17 residues. Sequenced: peripheral blood. V gene TRBV5-8 combines with J gene TRBJ2-3; 8 bases match TRBD1. This clonotype was sampled from a man aged 50 to 59 with active or convalescent COVID-19. In DNA, the CDR3 is TGTGCCAGCAGCTTGGGGACCGGGACAGGAAGCACAGATACGCAGTATTTT. This translates into CASSLGTGTGSTDTQYF.